The 13 T cell receptor beta chains below all came from one sample that was sequenced in a study of blood T cell repertoires in COVID-19. Clones were read by immunoSEQ multiplex PCR, and TCRdb kept only the in-frame ones, dropping some. The sample has 150,000 to 200,000 clones; approximately 83% are singletons. Material: PBMCs or T cells enriched from blood (not recorded which). All receptors come from a man in his 70s who had been exposed to COVID-19.

V and J are TRBV4-3 and TRBJ2-7, with a tentative D call TRBD2 (6 bases). The germline V and J ends were trimmed by 0 bases and 5 bases, with 8 bases remaining between them. The CDR3 has 13 residues. In germline, CDR1 is LGHNA, CDR2 YSLEER. This CDR3 is CASSQEWGDEQYF. The CDR3 DNA reads TGCGCCAGCAGCCAAGAGTGGGGGGACGAGCAGTACTTC.

In its sample, this clone was seen a few times. The chain carries TRBV11-2 and TRBJ1-2, with D possibly matching TRBD1 (6 bases). The V and J ends lost 3 bases and 7 bases respectively, with 18 bases between them. Germline CDR1 is SGHAT and CDR2 is FQNNGV. There are 15 residues in the CDR3. The CDR3 DNA is TGTGCCAGCAGCTTTAGGGCGCATCGAGGGGGTGGCTACACCTTC. It encodes CASSFRAHRGGGYTF.

The chain has TRBV3-1 (or the pseudogene TRBV3-2) and TRBJ2-3; the match to TRBD2 covers 12 bases. Germline CDR1 reads LGHDT; CDR2 reads YNNKEL (reference sequence). CDR3 size: 16 residues. J lost 0 bases, V lost 3 bases, and 1 base had no gene match. The CDR3: CASSQGLAGSTDTQYF. CDR3 nucleotide sequence: TGTGCCAGCAGCCAGGGACTAGCGGGTAGCACAGATACGCAGTATTTT.

A remark on this clone: One end of the junction fails to match germline, which may point to a read error. The V call is TRBV15, the J call TRBJ1-1; D perhaps matches TRBD1 (5 bases). CDR3 length: 12 residues. Germline V gives CDR1 LNHNV, CDR2 YYDKDF (reference sequence). The CDR3 here is CATSRDRDSAFF. Written as DNA, the CDR3 is TGTGCCACCAGCCGAGACCGGGACTCCGCTTTCTTT.

The rearrangement uses TRBV19 and TRBJ1-3; D not resolved. V was cut by 3 bases and J by 0 bases, with 9 bases left in between. The CDR3 sequence is 15 residues long. Germline V gene lookup returns CDR1 LNHDA and CDR2 SQIVND (reference sequence). For the CDR3, the DNA is TGTGCCAGTAGTATTAACATCGTCTCTGGAAACACCATATATTTT. It codes for CASSINIVSGNTIYF.

V is TRBV20-1 and J is TRBJ1-2; the D gene is possibly TRBD1 (5 bases). This CDR3 region has 11 residues. CDR1 and CDR2 from the germline V gene are DFQATT and SNEGSKA (reference sequence). The V and J ends lost 6 bases and 5 bases respectively, with 10 bases between them. This CDR3 reads CSAGGGYGYTF. Here the CDR3 DNA reads TGCAGTGCCGGGGGGGGATATGGCTACACCTTC.

This clone was counted a few times. CDR3 residues: CASSPRDRGLYGYTF. The CDR3, as DNA: TGTGCCAGCAGCCCCCGGGACAGGGGGTTATATGGCTACACCTTC. This chain links TRBV3-1 (or the pseudogene TRBV3-2) with TRBJ1-2; 11 bases map to TRBD1. CDR1 and CDR2 (germline): LGHDT, YNNKEL (reference sequence). CDR3 length equals 15 residues. V trimming: 4 bases; J trimming: 5 bases; junction bases outside the gene matches: 6.

The chain recombines TRBV9 with TRBJ2-3; 14 positions agree with TRBD2. The length of the CDR3 is 15 residues. Germline trimming cut 3 bases from V and 6 bases from J; bases unmatched to any gene: 3. Per germline, CDR1 SGDLS and CDR2 YYNGEE. The CDR3 DNA reads TGTGCCAGCAGCGCCGGGACTAGCGGGGGCGATACGCAGTATTTT. Protein sequence: CASSAGTSGGDTQYF.

This chain joins TRBV6-5 and TRBJ2-7; a weak D match, TRBD2 (5 bases). Germline lookup yields CDR1 MNHEY and CDR2 SVGAGI. CDR3 length equals 15 residues. Trimming stripped 0 bases from V and 0 bases from J, with 9 bases between. CDR3 amino acids: CASSYSRGRSYEQYF. The CDR3 DNA reads as TGTGCCAGCAGTTACTCGAGAGGGCGCTCCTACGAGCAGTACTTC.

The rearrangement joins TRBV28 to TRBJ2-7; TRBD2 is a possible D gene (6 bases). V lost 4 bases, J lost 1 base, and 14 bases lay in between. The CDR3 runs 15 residues. CDR1 is MDHEN, CDR2 SYDVKM, per germline. The CDR3 loop reads CASSSPGRGSYEQYF. As DNA, the CDR3 is TGTGCCAGCAGTTCCCCGGGACGGGGGTCCTACGAGCAGTACTTC.

The V and J genes are TRBV2 and TRBJ2-7; 12 nucleotides align to TRBD1. This CDR3 spans 15 amino acids. With V trimmed by 6 bases and J by 7 bases, 10 bases remained unmatched. Germline values: CDR1 SNHLY, CDR2 FYNNEI. In DNA, the CDR3 is TGTGCCAGCAGACCCAGGGACAGGGGGCCGGGGGAGCAGTACTTC. Translating gives CASRPRDRGPGEQYF.

The J gene is TRBJ2-7, the V gene TRBV4-3, with D tentatively TRBD2 (6 bases). Trimming pared 0 bases from V and 2 bases from J, leaving 14 bases between. The CDR3 is 16 amino acids. The germline gives CDR1 LGHNA, CDR2 YSLEER. CDR3 loop: CASSQDGGGLPYEQYF. The CDR3, as DNA: TGCGCCAGCAGCCAAGACGGGGGAGGACTCCCCTACGAGCAGTACTTC.

The V call is TRBV7-2, the J call TRBJ2-3, with no clear D. Germline CDR1 SGHTA, CDR2 FQGNSA. This CDR3 spans 12 amino acids. V shed 1 base and J shed 5 bases, with 4 bases lying between them. The CDR3, as DNA: TGTGCCAGCAGCTTAGTTCAAGATACGCAGTATTTT. It codes for CASSLVQDTQYF.